This T cell receptor (beta chain) comes out of a study of blood T cell repertoires in COVID-19. Whole-study context: Nucleic acid was either cDNA or gDNA, and it came from T cells, B-cell-depleted T cells, or PBMCs.

V was pared by 4 bases and J by 0 bases, with 3 bases of the junction left unmatched. The CDR3 contains 15 residues. In germline, CDR1 is SGHRS, CDR2 YFSETQ. Authors' methods: Reference gene primer amplification yielded estimated nucleated cell counts. TCRdb keeps only in-frame clones here, not all; method: immunoSEQ multiplex PCR. D and trimming were read from the DNA, whereas the V and J calls and clone size are those reported in that table. The profile covers under 150,000 clones, with approximately 86% appearing a single time and approximately 2.3% taken by the ten largest. Cohort 3 recovery required two negative PCRs, clearance, or symptom resolution.

The V call is TRBV5-1, the J call TRBJ2-2; TRBD2 agrees at 7 bases. The clonotype was recovered from a woman in her forties or fifties who had recovered from COVID-19. The sequencing input was PBMCs or T cells enriched from blood (not recorded which). The CDR3 region has the DNA TGCGCCAGCAGCAAGCGGGGAACGAACACCGGGGAGCTGTTTTTT. It codes for CASSKRGTNTGELFF.